This TCR beta chain derives from a study of blood T cell repertoires in COVID-19 (dated by TCRdb to about 2020). With regard to the full study: Collaborator samples came from the United States, Italy and Spain and covered acute and convalescent phases of COVID-19. The prospective study material was composed of cDNA or gDNA derived from T cells, B-cell-depleted T cells, or PBMCs. HLA class I and class II types, where available, came from metadata supplied by the sample provider rather than from assay-based typing. Sample metadata almost always included a de-identified subject ID, COVID-19 status, age in years and sex. The dataset comprised deeply sampled blood TCRbeta repertoires from subjects exposed to, actively infected with, or recovered from COVID-19. Samples were obtained from the ongoing ImmuneRACE study (first 160 participants) and from approximately 1,200 subjects provided by 6 global collaborators. The repertoires were released in a freely available public database intended as a resource for research on the immune response to SARS-CoV-2. What the authors observed across the whole study: The amount of clinical and demographic metadata varied by source and participant and was provided uncurated.

TCRbeta CDR3 regions were amplified from genomic DNA by means of the immunoSEQ Assay, a bias-controlled multiplex PCR. The study's own analysis went as follows. Nucleated cell counts per sample were estimated from amplification of reference gene primers within the assay. Sequence reads were collapsed and filtered to measure the absolute abundance of every unique TCRbeta CDR3 rearrangement. Productive Simpson clonality was computed per sample as the square root of Simpson's diversity index over productive rearrangements. TCRdb carries this immuneACCESS record with in-frame sequences only. Its versions omit some clonotypes, under half of them owing to an unresolved V gene in the studies checked, with the rest unexplained. That table supplies the V and J calls and clone size; D and trimming were determined from the DNA. A total of around 100,000 clones appear in this sample, approximately 90% of them only once. Around 2.1% of the sample belongs to the ten largest clones.

Concerning this clone: No cognate antigen has been identified for it. Base quality data are lacking; no much larger clone is found one base away.

CDR1 and CDR2, looked up from the germline V gene, are SNHLY and FYNNEI. V is pruned by 5 bases and J by 8 bases, leaving 13 bases of the junction without a gene match. The CDR3 sequence holds 16 residues, the cysteine and phenylalanine included. Only the CDR3 region is kept as DNA, spanning 48 bases read in frame from base 1. Each collaborating institution followed its own protocols to collect whole blood in K2EDTA tubes. Collaborator samples were shipped for TCRbeta analysis as frozen whole blood, isolated PBMCs, or DNA extracted from either sample type. This TCR derives from a man between 50 and 59 years old with active COVID-19. Input material: peripheral blood. The rearranged segments are TRBV2 and TRBJ1-4, with TRBD1 matching 8 junction bases. The CDR3 loop reads CASSRQGANIKEKLFF. The DNA sequence is as follows: TGTGCCAGCAGTAGGCAGGGGGCGAATATCAAGGAAAAACTGTTTTTT.